These T cell receptor beta chains were read from a single sample in a study of OX40 agonist ivuxolimab in advanced cancers. Sequencing used immunoSEQ multiplex PCR; TCRdb keeps in-frame clones, though not all of them. The sample consists of some 76,000 clones, approximately 80% of them appearing once. The source material was CD4+ or CD8+ T cells sorted from blood, sampled in a trial of the OX40 agonist ivuxolimab. These receptors were obtained from an adult with an advanced solid tumor such as melanoma, head and neck, liver or kidney cancer. CDR3s include the opening cysteine and the closing phenylalanine or tryptophan. The D gene is left open where the match is weak. Only some rows state a clone size, as once, few, many or a class for expanded clones.

d_gene	v_gene	j_gene	abundance	CDR3aa	CDR3nt
TRBD1	TRBV9	TRBJ2-7	.	CASSEGQGSAYEQYF	TGTGCCAGCAGCGAAGGACAGGGGTCAGCCTACGAGCAGTACTTC
.	TRBV15	TRBJ1-4	once	CATSGLVGREKLFF	TGTGCCACCTCAGGACTGGTAGGACGGGAAAAACTGTTTTTT
.	TRBV2	TRBJ1-2	.	CAYGGGYTF	TGTGCCTACGGGGGTGGCTACACCTTC
.	TRBV5-1	TRBJ1-6	.	CASSLDGTPNNSPLHF	TGCGCCAGCAGCTTGGATGGGACACCGAATAATTCACCCCTCCACTTT
.	TRBV30	TRBJ2-5	.	CAWSVRGRRLETQYF	TGTGCCTGGAGTGTACGCGGACGGCGCTTGGAGACCCAGTACTTC
.	TRBV7-9	TRBJ1-5	.	CASSSGVLSNQPQHF	TGTGCCAGCAGCTCCGGAGTACTTAGCAATCAGCCCCAGCATTTT
.	TRBV5-6	TRBJ1-1	.	CASSLIVPNTEAFF	TGTGCCAGCAGCTTGATAGTACCGAACACTGAAGCTTTCTTT
.	TRBV19	TRBJ1-2	.	CASRELGDNYGYTF	TGTGCCAGTAGAGAATTGGGGGACAACTATGGCTACACCTTC
.	TRBV18	TRBJ2-4	once	CASSRDKDVEKNIQYF	TGTGCCAGCTCACGTGACAAGGATGTGGAAAAAAACATTCAGTACTTC
.	TRBV27	TRBJ2-1	few	CASSLGGSYNEQFF	TGTGCCAGCAGTTTAGGAGGCAGTTACAATGAGCAGTTCTTC
.	TRBV5-8	TRBJ2-3	.	CASSLGLAGTDTQYF	TGTGCCAGCAGCTTGGGTCTAGCAGGCACAGATACGCAGTATTTT
.	TRBV4-3	TRBJ2-3	.	CASSGQKTDTQYF	TGCGCCAGCAGCGGACAGAAAACAGATACGCAGTATTTT
.	TRBV29-1	TRBJ1-4	.	CSVTEGEKLFF	TGCAGCGTTACGGAGGGTGAAAAACTGTTTTTT
TRBD1	TRBV5-5	TRBJ1-5	.	CASSLEGGWSNQPQHF	TGTGCCAGCAGCTTGGAAGGGGGCTGGAGCAATCAGCCCCAGCATTTT
TRBD2	TRBV6-5	TRBJ2-7	.	CASSYGASGYEQYF	TGTGCCAGCAGTTACGGGGCTAGCGGCTACGAGCAGTACTTC
.	TRBV18	TRBJ2-7	.	CASSPGKGYEQYF	TGTGCCAGCTCACCCGGTAAAGGGTACGAGCAGTACTTC
.	TRBV5-5	TRBJ1-1	.	CASSLFATEAFF	TGTGCCAGCAGCTTGTTTGCCACTGAAGCTTTCTTT
.	TRBV28	TRBJ1-1	.	CASSPHSVEAFF	TGTGCCAGCAGTCCACACTCAGTGGAAGCTTTCTTT
TRBD1	TRBV5-5	TRBJ2-5	.	CASSWTGSPQETQYF	TGTGCCAGCAGCTGGACAGGGTCCCCCCAAGAGACCCAGTACTTC
TRBD2	TRBV5-1	TRBJ2-2	.	CASSPGGANTGELFF	TGCGCCAGCAGCCCGGGGGGGGCCAACACCGGGGAGCTGTTTTTT
.	TRBV27	TRBJ2-2	.	CASSSGTDLRDTGELFF	TGTGCCAGCAGTTCGGGGACTGATTTGAGGGACACCGGGGAGCTGTTTTTT
TRBD1	TRBV5-1	TRBJ2-3	few	CASSGQGMKTDTQYF	TGCGCCAGCAGTGGACAGGGTATGAAGACAGATACGCAGTATTTT
.	TRBV2	TRBJ2-7	.	CASSLAQDEQYF	TGTGCCAGCAGTTTGGCTCAGGACGAGCAGTACTTC
.	TRBV5-1	TRBJ1-6	.	CASSLAGAYNSPLHF	TGTGCCAGCAGCTTGGCGGGGGCCTATAATTCACCCCTCCACTTT
.	TRBV7-3	TRBJ1-1	.	CASARARNTEAFF	TGTGCCAGCGCTCGGGCCCGGAACACTGAAGCTTTCTTT
.	TRBV21-1	TRBJ2-7	.	CASSKGSRTGRSYEQYF	TGTGCCAGCAGCAAAGGATCCCGGACAGGGAGGTCCTACGAGCAGTACTTC
.	TRBV7-9	TRBJ1-1	.	CASSSNMNTEAFF	TGTGCCAGCAGCTCCAACATGAACACTGAAGCTTTCTTT
TRBD1	TRBV2	TRBJ1-6	.	CASSPGQASGSPLHF	TGTGCCAGCAGCCCGGGACAGGCGAGTGGTTCACCCCTCCACTTT
.	TRBV29-1	TRBJ2-3	.	CSVEAGENPDTQYF	TGCAGCGTTGAGGCAGGGGAGAATCCAGATACGCAGTATTTT
.	TRBV4-3	TRBJ1-1	few	CASSQDGGWYTEAFF	TGCGCCAGCAGCCAAGACGGGGGCTGGTACACTGAAGCTTTCTTT
.	TRBV10-3	TRBJ2-7	.	CAIKRDFPAYEQYF	TGTGCCATTAAACGGGACTTCCCGGCCTACGAGCAGTACTTC
.	TRBV7-2	TRBJ1-1	.	CASRARNTEAFF	TGTGCCAGCAGGGCACGGAACACTGAAGCTTTCTTT
.	TRBV7-8	TRBJ1-5	.	CASSLPGVGNQPQHF	TGTGCCAGCAGCTTACCAGGGGTTGGCAATCAGCCCCAGCATTTT
.	TRBV30	TRBJ2-7	.	CAFIPRGPSYEQYF	TGTGCCTTCATCCCCCGGGGGCCCTCCTACGAGCAGTACTTC
TRBD1	TRBV28	TRBJ1-1	.	CASSQGGAATEAFF	TGTGCCAGCAGCCAGGGGGGGGCGGCCACTGAAGCTTTCTTT
.	TRBV6-1	TRBJ2-7	.	CASSEGFSYEQYF	TGTGCCAGCAGTGAAGGGTTTAGCTACGAGCAGTACTTC
.	TRBV7-2	TRBJ1-1	once	CASSSAGRPGAFF	TGTGCCAGCAGCTCCGCGGGGCGGCCGGGAGCTTTCTTT
.	TRBV5-1	TRBJ2-3	.	CASSLDAGSSSTDTQYF	TGCGCCAGCAGCTTGGACGCGGGCAGCTCTAGCACAGATACGCAGTATTTT
.	TRBV21-1	TRBJ2-7	.	CASRGGDRLYEQYF	TGTGCCAGCAGGGGAGGGGACCGATTATACGAGCAGTACTTC
TRBD1	TRBV14	TRBJ2-7	.	CASSRDRGFYNEQYF	TGTGCCAGCAGCCGTGACAGGGGCTTTTACAACGAGCAGTACTTC
.	TRBV27	TRBJ2-1	.	CASSFSSRENEQFF	TGTGCCAGCAGTTTCTCATCGCGAGAAAATGAGCAGTTCTTC
.	TRBV29-1	TRBJ1-1	few	CSVSPGWGMNTEAFF	TGCAGCGTTTCCCCGGGATGGGGGATGAACACTGAAGCTTTCTTT
.	TRBV5-5	TRBJ2-7	.	CASSFSSYEQYF	TGTGCCAGCAGCTTCAGCTCCTACGAGCAGTACTTC
.	TRBV28	TRBJ1-1	.	CASSLSNTEAFF	TGTGCCAGCAGTTTGAGTAACACTGAAGCTTTCTTT
TRBD1	TRBV14	TRBJ2-3	.	CASSQDRTGLRVTGTQYF	TGTGCCAGCAGCCAAGATCGGACAGGGTTGAGGGTCACGGGTACGCAGTATTTT
.	TRBV19	TRBJ1-5	medium-sized	CASSIWTGQPQHF	TGTGCCAGTAGTATTTGGACGGGACAGCCCCAGCATTTT
.	TRBV5-4	TRBJ1-2	once	CASSSGQTNYGYTF	TGTGCCAGCAGCTCCGGACAGACTAACTATGGCTACACCTTC
.	TRBV5-1	TRBJ2-7	.	CASSLAGGQLYEQYF	TGCGCCAGCAGCTTGGCCGGAGGACAACTCTACGAGCAGTACTTC
.	TRBV11-2	TRBJ2-2	.	CASSLDSFDTANTGELFF	TGTGCCAGCAGCTTAGATTCGTTTGACACCGCGAACACCGGGGAGCTGTTTTTT
TRBD2	TRBV27	TRBJ2-3	.	CASSFLSGNTQYF	TGTGCCAGCAGTTTCCTGAGCGGGAATACGCAGTATTTT
TRBD1	TRBV28	TRBJ1-5	once	CASSSPTGGNQPQHF	TGTGCCAGCAGCTCCCCCACAGGGGGCAATCAGCCCCAGCATTTT
.	TRBV4-1	TRBJ1-5	.	CASSPSGTSNQPQHF	TGCGCCAGCAGCCCTTCCGGGACAAGCAATCAGCCCCAGCATTTT
.	TRBV7-9	TRBJ2-6	.	CASSLGGSGANVLTF	TGTGCCAGCAGCTTAGGTGGCTCTGGGGCCAACGTCCTGACTTTC
TRBD1	TRBV27	TRBJ2-7	.	CASSPYRDRPSYEQYF	TGTGCCAGCAGTCCCTACCGGGACAGGCCCTCCTACGAGCAGTACTTC
.	TRBV5-8	TRBJ1-5	.	CASSLDGGSGNQPQHF	TGTGCCAGCAGCTTGGATGGGGGTTCAGGCAATCAGCCCCAGCATTTT
.	TRBV5-1	TRBJ2-3	.	CASSLNLVDTQYF	TGCGCCAGCAGCTTAAACCTTGTAGATACGCAGTATTTT
.	TRBV7-2	TRBJ1-2	.	CASSSRIGAAKHGYTF	TGTGCCAGCAGCTCCCGGATTGGGGCAGCAAAGCATGGCTACACCTTC
TRBD1	TRBV7-2	TRBJ1-5	.	CASSLEGADQPQHF	TGTGCCAGCAGCTTAGAGGGGGCCGATCAGCCCCAGCATTTT
.	TRBV7-2	TRBJ2-2	.	CASSSQGTGELFF	TGTGCCAGCAGCTCTCAGGGGACCGGGGAGCTGTTTTTT
TRBD1	TRBV18	TRBJ1-1	.	CASSPRTGEDTEAFF	TGTGCCAGCTCACCCCGCACAGGGGAGGACACTGAAGCTTTCTTT